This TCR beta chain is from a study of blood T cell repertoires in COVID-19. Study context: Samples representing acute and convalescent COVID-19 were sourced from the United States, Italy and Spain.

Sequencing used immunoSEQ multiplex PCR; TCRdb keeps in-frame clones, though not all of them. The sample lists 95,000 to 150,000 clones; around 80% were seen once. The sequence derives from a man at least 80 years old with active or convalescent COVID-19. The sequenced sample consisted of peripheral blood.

The CDR3 nucleotides read TGTGCCAGCAGTACAGGGTCCGACTATGGCTACACCTTC. It codes for CASSTGSDYGYTF. This chain connects TRBV6-2 or TRBV6-3 to TRBJ1-2; D may be TRBD1 (6 bases). CDR3 size: 13 residues. CDR1 is MNHEY and CDR2 is SVGEGT in the germline V gene. V lost 5 bases and J 3 bases, leaving 10 bases between the germline ends.